The 22 T cell receptor beta chains in this list originate from one sample, sequenced in a study of shared clonotypes between healthy human individuals (dated by TCRdb to about 2020). The library came from the immunoSEQ multiplex PCR assay. As stored in TCRdb, this immuneACCESS dataset retains in-frame rearrangements with V and J assigned. A fraction of the clones does not appear; measured against another copy, unresolved V genes explain less than half of the discrepancy, and the remainder lacks a known reason. This sample holds approximately 2.3 million clones; 93% were observed only once. About 0.37% of the sample belongs to the ten largest clones. Source material: naive CD4+ T cells from PBMCs. In the paper's terms, the cell subset or site label means: CD45RA+ positively selected. These receptors were obtained from a man aged 18-30 years in good health. Some clones in this sample may be carry-over from other donors' samples.

The rearrangement joins TRBV28 to TRBJ2-5, with a possible D match to TRBD1 (6 bases). The V gene lost 2 bases and the J gene lost 0 bases, with 19 bases spanning the gap. Germline lookup yields CDR1 MDHEN and CDR2 SYDVKM. The CDR3 has 18 amino acids. This chain's CDR3 is CASSLPPRTVRNQETQYF. The DNA for the CDR3 is TGTGCCAGCAGTTTACCCCCTCGGACAGTTCGCAACCAAGAGACCCAGTACTTC. The whole variable domain, filled in from reference TRBV28 and TRBJ2-5, reads DVKVTQSSRYLVKRTGEKVFLECVQDMDHENMFWYRQDPGLGLRLIYFSYDVKMKEKGDIPEGYSVSREKKERFSLILESASTNQTSMYLCASSLPPRTVRNQETQYFGPGTRLLVL.

The V gene is TRBV19, the J gene TRBJ2-7; the match to TRBD2 covers 12 bases. The germline gives CDR1 LNHDA, CDR2 SQIVND (reference sequence). V dropped 2 bases and J dropped 3; count of bases not matched to a gene: 2. This CDR3 contains 15 residues. The CDR3: CASSIRTSGIYEQYF. CDR3 DNA sequence: TGTGCCAGTAGTATAAGGACTAGCGGGATCTACGAGCAGTACTTC.

This chain links TRBV30 with TRBJ1-3; TRBD1 matches 7 bases. V gave up 3 bases and J gave up 2 bases; unmatched junction bases: 4. The CDR3 extends over 14 amino acids. The germline V gene has CDR1 GTSNPN and CDR2 SVGIG (reference sequence). For the CDR3, the DNA is TGTGCCTGGAGAGAGGGGGCAGCTGGAAACACCATATATTTT. Residues: CAWREGAAGNTIYF. Full variable domain (rest looked up from reference TRBV30 and TRBJ1-3): SQTIHQWPATLVQPVGSPLSLECTVEGTSNPNLYWYRQAAGRGLQLLFYSVGIGQISSEVPQNLSASRPQDRQFILSSKKLLLSDSGFYLCAWREGAAGNTIYFGEGSWLTVV.

The chain recombines TRBV6-6 with TRBJ2-3; D is unclear. Per germline, CDR1 MNHNY and CDR2 SVGAGI (reference sequence). The CDR3 contains 15 residues. The V end was cut by 2 bases, the J end by 2 bases, with 11 bases between. The CDR3 region has the DNA TGTGCCAGCAGTTACCAAGACCGAATCACAGATACGCAGTATTTT. Its protein is CASSYQDRITDTQYF.

The chain carries TRBV15 and TRBJ2-3; 7 positions agree with TRBD2. The V gene end was trimmed by 1 base and the J gene end by 6 bases; junction bases not matched to a gene: 10. Per the germline V gene, CDR1 is LNHNV and CDR2 is YYDKDF (reference sequence). CDR3 size: 16 residues. CDR3 nucleotides: TGTGCCACCAGCAGAGGACACGGCGGGAGTGGGGATACGCAGTATTTT. It is translated as CATSRGHGGSGDTQYF. Together with reference TRBV15 and TRBJ2-3, the CDR3 gives the full variable domain: DAMVIQNPRYQVTQFGKPVTLSCSQTLNHNVMYWYQQKSSQAPKLLFHYYDKDFNNEADTPDNFQSRRPNTSFCFLDIRSPGLGDTAMYLCATSRGHGGSGDTQYFGPGTRLTVL.

This chain joins TRBV7-9 and TRBJ2-1, with TRBD2 matching 11 bases. Per germline, CDR1 SEHNR and CDR2 FQNEAQ (reference sequence). V trimming: 1 base; J trimming: 7 bases; junction bases outside the gene matches: 3. This CDR3 has 15 residues. The CDR3: CASSLGASGRNEQFF. CDR3 sequence (DNA): TGTGCCAGCAGCTTAGGCGCTAGCGGGAGGAATGAGCAGTTCTTC.

J is TRBJ2-7 and V is TRBV7-3, with D hard to call. Germline lookup yields CDR1 SGHTA and CDR2 FQGTGA. The CDR3 is 13 amino acids. Between the trimmed V and J ends, which lost 5 bases and 3 bases, there was a span of 11 bases. CDR3 residues: CASSQLPGYEQYF. The CDR3 DNA reads TGTGCCAGCAGCCAGTTACCTGGCTACGAGCAGTACTTC.

The J gene is TRBJ2-3, the V gene TRBV30, with 11 bases aligning to TRBD2. The CDR3 runs 16 residues. With 0 bases clipped from V and 1 base from J, the junction kept 3 bases outside the gene matches. Germline values: CDR1 GTSNPN, CDR2 SVGIG (reference sequence). Here the CDR3 DNA reads TGTGCCTGGAGTGTGGGACTAGCGGCGGGCACAGATACGCAGTATTTT. It is translated as CAWSVGLAAGTDTQYF.

This chain connects TRBV5-1 to TRBJ1-4, with 7 bases lining up with TRBD1. This CDR3 is 19 amino acids long. The germline gives CDR1 SGHRS, CDR2 YFSETQ. Unmatched junction bases numbered 23, after V lost 4 bases and J lost 8 bases. The DNA of the CDR3 is TGCGCCAGCAGCCCCGCTGTAGGGGGCTTCCACCTAGGCCGGGAAAAACTGTTTTTT. Its translation is CASSPAVGGFHLGREKLFF.

This clone was seen a few times. The V gene is TRBV19, the J gene TRBJ1-1, with D maybe TRBD1 (6 bases). Germline lookup yields CDR1 LNHDA and CDR2 SQIVND (reference sequence). Trimming left V 4 bases short and J 4 bases short, with 10 bases between. This CDR3 contains 13 residues. CDR3 sequence: CASSTQTGTEAFF. For the CDR3, the DNA is TGTGCCAGTAGTACTCAGACAGGCACTGAAGCTTTCTTT.

The chain recombines TRBV6-1 with TRBJ1-1; possible D gene TRBD1, 5 bases. Trimming removed 4 bases at V and 0 bases at J, with 6 bases between. In germline, CDR1 is MNHNS, CDR2 SASEGT. The CDR3 is 13 residues long. CDR3 in DNA: TGTGCCAGCAGTGGGGGGATGAACACTGAAGCTTTCTTT. Its translation is CASSGGMNTEAFF.

The chain has TRBV7-8 and TRBJ1-2, with D possibly being TRBD1 (5 bases). The CDR3 totals 15 residues. In germline, CDR1 is SGHVS, CDR2 FQNEAQ. The germline V and J ends were trimmed by 5 bases and 2 bases, with 15 bases remaining between them. CDR3 in DNA: TGTGCCAGCAGCCCCTCCGGGACGGGGAACTATGGCTACACCTTC. Its translation is CASSPSGTGNYGYTF.

The chain has TRBV7-9 and TRBJ1-1; D unclear. There are 13 residues in the CDR3. Germline CDR1 reads SEHNR; CDR2 reads FQNEAQ (reference sequence). V lost 3 bases and J lost 3, with 8 bases in between. The CDR3 reads CASSFRLDTEAFF. For the CDR3, the DNA is TGTGCCAGCAGCTTCCGCCTGGACACTGAAGCTTTCTTT. Full variable domain (missing parts from reference TRBV7-9 and TRBJ1-1): DTGVSQNPRHKITKRGQNVTFRCDPISEHNRLYWYRQTLGQGPEFLTYFQNEAQLEKSRLLSDRFSAERPKGSFSTLEIQRTEQGDSAMYLCASSFRLDTEAFFGQGTRLTVV.

Concerning this clone: This specimen includes other DNA sequences encoding the same CDR3. V usage is TRBV2 and J usage is TRBJ2-5; 8 nucleotides align to TRBD1. The CDR3 runs to 12 residues. Germline CDR1 is SNHLY and CDR2 is FYNNEI. V gave up 6 bases and J gave up 4 bases; unmatched junction bases: 1. This CDR3 is CASRDRGETQYF. The CDR3 bases are TGTGCCAGCAGAGACAGGGGAGAGACCCAGTACTTC.

The rearrangement joins TRBV7-9 to TRBJ2-3; 10 bases line up with TRBD1. The germline V gene encodes CDR1 SEHNR and CDR2 FQNEAQ (reference sequence). The CDR3 consists of 14 residues. After removal of 4 bases from V and 5 bases from J, the junction contained 3 bases not matched to a gene. This CDR3 is CASSSDRGIDTQYF. CDR3 in DNA: TGTGCCAGCAGCTCGGACAGGGGGATAGATACGCAGTATTTT.

This clone has just one count. The V gene is TRBV18, the J gene TRBJ1-1, with a possible D match to TRBD1 (5 bases). Between the trimmed V and J ends, which lost 3 bases and 1 base, there was a span of 12 bases. Germline lookup yields CDR1 KGHSH and CDR2 LQKENI. CDR3 size: 15 residues. CDR3 loop: CASSPRDGENTEAFF. In DNA form, the CDR3 reads TGTGCCAGCTCACCGCGGGACGGGGAGAACACTGAAGCTTTCTTT.

The sample holds one count of this clone. CDR3 sequence: CSVGPGDKNYGYTF. The CDR3 nucleotides read TGCAGCGTTGGTCCCGGAGACAAGAACTATGGCTACACCTTC. The rearrangement links TRBV29-1 to TRBJ1-2; the D is unclear. V was cut by 4 bases and J by 2 bases, with 14 bases left in between. Germline values: CDR1 SQVTM, CDR2 ANQGSEA. CDR3 size: 14 residues.

CDR3 residues: CASSSTRAYEQYF. The DNA of the CDR3 is TGTGCCAGCAGTTCCACGAGGGCCTACGAGCAGTACTTC. The V gene is TRBV6-5, the J gene TRBJ2-7; D may be TRBD2 (5 bases). Germline CDR1 and CDR2: MNHEY and SVGAGI. V was cut by 4 bases and J by 2 bases, with 9 bases left in between. The CDR3 has 13 residues.

CDR3 region: CASSWPQSRHGGYTF. The DNA for the CDR3 is TGTGCCAGCAGCTGGCCCCAGAGCAGACACGGGGGGTACACCTTC. The chain couples TRBV5-4 to TRBJ1-2; a weak D match, TRBD1 (5 bases). The length of the CDR3 is 15 residues. Trimming shortened V by 3 bases and J by 11 bases, and 23 bases separated the two germline ends. Germline V lookup: CDR1 SGHNT, CDR2 YYREEE (reference sequence).

The V gene is TRBV6-1, the J gene TRBJ1-5; D gene ambiguous. Trimming removed 1 base at V and 0 bases at J, with 22 bases between. This CDR3 is 20 amino acids long. Germline V gene sequence: CDR1 MNHNS, CDR2 SASEGT. In DNA, the CDR3 is TGTGCCAGCAGTGAAGTCATTACGGATATTTGGTTTCATAGCAATCAGCCCCAGCATTTT. Translated, it gives CASSEVITDIWFHSNQPQHF.

The chain uses TRBV12-5 and TRBJ2-1; the D is unclear. The germline V gene encodes CDR1 LGHNT and CDR2 FRNRAP. The CDR3 loop spans 15 amino acids. V dropped 0 bases and J dropped 5 bases, with 11 bases sitting between them. The CDR3 nucleotides read TGTGCTAGTGGTTTGGTACCCCGACCTGACAATGAGCAGTTCTTC. Encoded protein: CASGLVPRPDNEQFF.

This sequence joins TRBV6-5 and TRBJ2-7; a weak D match, TRBD1 (5 bases). This CDR3 is 13 amino acids long. V was pared by 6 bases and J by 3 bases, with 12 bases between. Germline V gene sequence: CDR1 MNHEY, CDR2 SVGAGI. This CDR3 is CASRHDSNYEQYF. The CDR3 nucleotides are TGTGCCAGCAGGCACGACAGTAACTACGAGCAGTACTTC.